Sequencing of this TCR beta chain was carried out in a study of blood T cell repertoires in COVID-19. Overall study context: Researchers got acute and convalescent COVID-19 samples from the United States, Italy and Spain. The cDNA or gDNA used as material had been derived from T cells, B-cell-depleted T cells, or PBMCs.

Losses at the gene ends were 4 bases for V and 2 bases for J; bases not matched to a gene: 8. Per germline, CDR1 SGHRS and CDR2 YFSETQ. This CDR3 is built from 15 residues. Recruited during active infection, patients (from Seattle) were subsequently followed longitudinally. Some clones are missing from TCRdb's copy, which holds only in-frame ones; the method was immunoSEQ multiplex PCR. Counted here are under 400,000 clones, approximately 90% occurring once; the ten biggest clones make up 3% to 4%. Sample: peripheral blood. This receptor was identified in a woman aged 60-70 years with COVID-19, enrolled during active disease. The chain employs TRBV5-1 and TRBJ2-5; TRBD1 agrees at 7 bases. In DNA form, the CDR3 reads TGCGCCAGCAGCCCGGGGACAGCCCTTCAAGAGACCCAGTACTTC. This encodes CASSPGTALQETQYF.